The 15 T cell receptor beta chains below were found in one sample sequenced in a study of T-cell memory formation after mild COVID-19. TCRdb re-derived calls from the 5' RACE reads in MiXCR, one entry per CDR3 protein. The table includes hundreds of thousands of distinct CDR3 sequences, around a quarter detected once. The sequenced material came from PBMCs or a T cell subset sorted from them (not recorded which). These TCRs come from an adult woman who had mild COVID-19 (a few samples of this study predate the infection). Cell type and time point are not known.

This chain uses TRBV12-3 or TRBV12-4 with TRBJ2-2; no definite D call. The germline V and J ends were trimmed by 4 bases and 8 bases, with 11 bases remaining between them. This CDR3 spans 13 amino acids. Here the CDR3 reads CASSSRPSGELFF. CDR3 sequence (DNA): TGTGCCAGCAGTTCAAGGCCTTCGGGGGAGCTGTTTTTT.

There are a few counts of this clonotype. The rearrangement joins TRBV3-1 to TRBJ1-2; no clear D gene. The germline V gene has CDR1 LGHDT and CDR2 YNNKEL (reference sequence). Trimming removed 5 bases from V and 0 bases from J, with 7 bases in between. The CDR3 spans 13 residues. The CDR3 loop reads CASSSRSNYGYTF. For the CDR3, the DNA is TGTGCCAGCAGCTCCAGGTCTAACTATGGCTACACCTTC.

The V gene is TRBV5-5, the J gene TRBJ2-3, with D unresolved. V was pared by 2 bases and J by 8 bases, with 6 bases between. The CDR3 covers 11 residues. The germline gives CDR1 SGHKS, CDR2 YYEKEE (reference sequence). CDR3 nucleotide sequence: TGTGCCAGCAGCTTACTTACTACGCAGTATTTT. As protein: CASSLLTTQYF.

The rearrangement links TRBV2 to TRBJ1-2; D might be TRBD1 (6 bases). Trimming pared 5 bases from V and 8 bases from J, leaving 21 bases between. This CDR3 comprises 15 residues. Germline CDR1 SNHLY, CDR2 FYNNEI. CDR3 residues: CASSPSRGQGTGYTF. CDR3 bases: TGTGCCAGCAGTCCATCTCGAGGGCAGGGGACAGGCTACACCTTC.

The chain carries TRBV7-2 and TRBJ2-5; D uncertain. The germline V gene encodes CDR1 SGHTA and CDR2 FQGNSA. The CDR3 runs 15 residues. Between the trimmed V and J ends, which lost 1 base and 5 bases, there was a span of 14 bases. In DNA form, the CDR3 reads TGTGCCAGCAGCTTAGGAATTGTGGGAATGGAGACCCAGTACTTC. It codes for CASSLGIVGMETQYF.

In DNA form, the CDR3 reads TGCAGTGTGAGGACGCCTAACTCTGGAAACACCATATATTTT. This encodes CSVRTPNSGNTIYF. V and J are TRBV20-1 and TRBJ1-3; D remains ambiguous. CDR1 and CDR2 (germline): DFQATT, SNEGSKA (reference sequence). This CDR3 comprises 14 residues. V was cut by 7 bases and J by 0 bases, with 13 bases left in between.

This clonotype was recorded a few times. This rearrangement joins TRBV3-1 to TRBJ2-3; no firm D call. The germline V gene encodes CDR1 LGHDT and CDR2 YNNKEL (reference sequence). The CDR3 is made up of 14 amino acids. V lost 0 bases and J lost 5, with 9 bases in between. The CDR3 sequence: CASSQDPGRDTQYF. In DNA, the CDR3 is TGTGCCAGCAGCCAAGATCCAGGAAGAGATACGCAGTATTTT.

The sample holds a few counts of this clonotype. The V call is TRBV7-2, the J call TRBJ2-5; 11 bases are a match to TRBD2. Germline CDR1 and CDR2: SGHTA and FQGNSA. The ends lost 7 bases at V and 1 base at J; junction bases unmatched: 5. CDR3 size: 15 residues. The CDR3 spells CASTTSGRFQETQYF. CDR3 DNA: TGTGCCAGCACTACTAGCGGGAGATTCCAAGAGACCCAGTACTTC. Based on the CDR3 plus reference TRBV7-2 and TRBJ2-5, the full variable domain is GAGVSQSPSNKVTEKGKDVELRCDPISGHTALYWYRQSLGQGLEFLIYFQGNSAPDKSGLPSDRFSAERTGGSVSTLTIQRTQQEDSAVYLCASTTSGRFQETQYFGPGTRLLVL.

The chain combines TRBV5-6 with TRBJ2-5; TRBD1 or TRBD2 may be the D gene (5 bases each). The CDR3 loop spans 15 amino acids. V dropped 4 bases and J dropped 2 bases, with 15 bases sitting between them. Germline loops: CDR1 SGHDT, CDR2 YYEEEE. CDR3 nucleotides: TGTGCCAGCAGCCGAGGGCTGACAGTTCAAGAGACCCAGTACTTC. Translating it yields CASSRGLTVQETQYF. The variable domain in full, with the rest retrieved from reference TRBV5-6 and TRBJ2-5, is DAGVTQSPTHLIKTRGQQVTLRCSPKSGHDTVSWYQQALGQGPQFIFQYYEEEERQRGNFPDRFSGHQFPNYSSELNVNALLLGDSALYLCASSRGLTVQETQYFGPGTRLLVL.

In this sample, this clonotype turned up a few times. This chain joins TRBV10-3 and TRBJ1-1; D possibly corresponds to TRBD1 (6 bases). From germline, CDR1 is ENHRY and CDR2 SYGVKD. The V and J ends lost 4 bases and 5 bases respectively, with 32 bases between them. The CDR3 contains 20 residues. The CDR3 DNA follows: TGTGCCATCAGTGTGTGGGGGGGGGGCCATCTGAGCGACCAACCGACTGAAGCTTTCTTT. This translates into CAISVWGGGHLSDQPTEAFF.

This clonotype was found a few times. DNA for the CDR3: TGTGCCAGCAGCTCGATAGGGACAGGGCTATACAATGAGCAGTTCTTC. Protein sequence: CASSSIGTGLYNEQFF. V and J are TRBV7-9 and TRBJ2-1, with TRBD1 matching 9 bases. V trimming: 4 bases; J trimming: 4 bases; junction bases outside the gene matches: 8. In germline, CDR1 is SEHNR, CDR2 FQNEAQ (reference sequence). The CDR3 spans 16 residues.

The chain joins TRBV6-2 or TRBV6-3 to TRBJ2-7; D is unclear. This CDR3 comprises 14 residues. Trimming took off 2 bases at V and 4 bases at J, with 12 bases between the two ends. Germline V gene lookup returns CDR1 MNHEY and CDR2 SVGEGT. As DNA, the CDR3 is TGTGCCAGCAGTTACCGGCGTCCAACTTACGAGCAGTACTTC. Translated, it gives CASSYRRPTYEQYF.

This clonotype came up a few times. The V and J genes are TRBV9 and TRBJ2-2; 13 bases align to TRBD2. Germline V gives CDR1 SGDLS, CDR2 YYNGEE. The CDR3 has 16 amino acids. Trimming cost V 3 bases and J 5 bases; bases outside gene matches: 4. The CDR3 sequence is CASSAGLAGVTGELFF. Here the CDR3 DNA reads TGTGCCAGCAGCGCCGGACTAGCGGGAGTTACCGGGGAGCTGTTTTTT.

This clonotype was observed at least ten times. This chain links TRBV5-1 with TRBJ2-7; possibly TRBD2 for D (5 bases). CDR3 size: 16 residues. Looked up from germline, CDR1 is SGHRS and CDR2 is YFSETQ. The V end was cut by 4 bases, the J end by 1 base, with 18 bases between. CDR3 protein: CASSPAGLKGSYEQYF. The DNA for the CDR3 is TGCGCCAGCAGCCCTGCTGGACTCAAAGGGTCCTACGAGCAGTACTTC.

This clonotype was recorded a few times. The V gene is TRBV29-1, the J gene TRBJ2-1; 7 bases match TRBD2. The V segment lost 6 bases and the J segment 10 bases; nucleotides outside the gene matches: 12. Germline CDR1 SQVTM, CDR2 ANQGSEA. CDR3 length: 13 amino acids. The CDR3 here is CSVVPGGTTEQFF. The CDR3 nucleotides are TGCAGCGTGGTTCCGGGAGGCACGACCGAGCAGTTCTTC.